This TCR beta chain was sequenced during a study of blood T cell repertoires in COVID-19. Study as a whole: The study drew acute and convalescent COVID-19 samples from the United States, Italy and Spain.

Source study methods: Reference gene primer amplification in the assay estimated nucleated cell counts. Measured with immunoSEQ multiplex PCR; TCRdb has only the in-frame clones, and not every one. Clonal size and the V and J genes are those of that table, whereas D and trimming came from the DNA. The sample carries about 270,000 clones, approximately 91% recorded once. In its sample, this clone was seen a few times. V shed 5 bases, J shed 1 base, and the junction held 2 bases outside the gene matches. Germline loops: CDR1 SNHLY, CDR2 FYNNEI. The CDR3 consists of 15 residues. Participant age was roughly 18 to 100 years, and participants resided in 24 US areas. Cohorts were determined from participant-reported clinical history.

The TCR was taken from a woman aged 40 to 50 with acute COVID-19. The chain couples TRBV2 to TRBJ1-6; 7 nucleotides align to TRBD1. Sequencing was done on a sample of PBMCs or T cells enriched from blood (not recorded which). Here the CDR3 reads CASSLQGSYNSPLHF. The CDR3 nucleotides are TGTGCCAGCAGTCTACAGGGGTCCTATAATTCACCCCTCCACTTT.